These 20 T cell receptor beta chains were sequenced from one sample in a study of regulatory T cells in long-lasting Graves disease. HTBI primers from iRepertoire and Arm-PCR of CDR3 regions yielded the TCR beta libraries. TCRdb re-analysed the multiplex PCR reads in MiXCR, keeping a single row per CDR3 protein. Among some 340,000 distinct CDR3 sequences listed, about 23% were seen once. Time point meaning: persistent/refractory GD, antithyroid drugs over 5 years with positive TRAb. Construction of the TCR library relied on RNA isolated from PBMCs. The sample here was peripheral blood mononuclear cells (PBMCs), taken when the disease was refractory, from a patient treated with antithyroid drugs. These receptors came from a woman aged 40-49 years with Graves disease.

This clonotype was picked up many times. The chain employs TRBV7-9 and TRBJ2-1; 9 bases line up with TRBD2. This CDR3 spans 14 amino acids. Per the germline V gene, CDR1 is SEHNR and CDR2 is FQNEAQ (reference sequence). V trimming: 5 bases; J trimming: 6 bases; junction bases outside the gene matches: 5. The CDR3 coding sequence is TGTGCCAGCAGCACCGCGGGGGGGGGCAATGAGCAGTTCTTC. It codes for CASSTAGGGNEQFF.

This clonotype has at least ten counts. The J gene is TRBJ1-2, the V gene TRBV25-1, with a possible D match to TRBD1 (5 bases). The CDR3 is made up of 16 amino acids. Germline CDR1 is MGHDK and CDR2 is SYGVNS. V was cut by 5 bases and J by 1 base, with 17 bases left in between. CDR3 residues: CASSPHVGDGNYGYTF. In DNA form, the CDR3 reads TGTGCCAGCAGTCCCCACGTGGGGGACGGTAACTATGGCTACACCTTC.

In regard to this clonotype: An end of the junction differs from the germline gene, which may be a read error. The chain links TRBV3-1 to TRBJ1-2; D is ambiguous. This CDR3 comprises 14 residues. Germline V gene lookup returns CDR1 LGHDT and CDR2 YNNKEL (reference sequence). The CDR3 DNA sequence: TGTGCCAGCAGCGAAGAGTCGATATACTATGGCTACACCTTC. It translates to CASSEESIYYGYTF.

This clonotype was recorded many times. This sequence joins TRBV12-3 or TRBV12-4 and TRBJ2-2; no firm D call. This CDR3 has 13 amino acids. Trimming took 3 bases from V and 5 from J, leaving 7 bases between them. CDR3 in amino acids: CASSLRMTGELFF. The CDR3 DNA sequence: TGTGCCAGCAGTTTGAGGATGACCGGGGAGCTGTTTTTT.

In its sample, this clonotype was seen a few times. V usage is TRBV5-6 and J usage is TRBJ2-2, with TRBD2 identical over 7 bases. The CDR3 is 15 residues long. V gave up 0 bases and J gave up 5 bases; unmatched junction bases: 4. CDR1 SGHDT and CDR2 YYEEEE come from the germline V gene. CDR3: CASSLASGGTGELFF. CDR3 nucleotide sequence: TGTGCCAGCAGCTTGGCTAGCGGTGGGACCGGGGAGCTGTTTTTT.

Remarks on this clonotype: A much larger clonotype is one base distant, so this may be a read error. The conserved phenylalanine or tryptophan normally closing the CDR3 is absent here, so this likely arose from a read error. The rearrangement joins TRBV6-5 to TRBJ1-5, with 8 bases that match TRBD1. This CDR3 is built from 14 residues. CDR1 and CDR2 from the germline V gene are MNHEY and SVGAGI. J lost 7 bases, V lost 2 bases, and 4 bases had no gene match. CDR3 nucleotide sequence: TGTGCCAGCAGTTACGGACAGGGCTGGCAGCCCCAGCATCTT. Its protein is CASSYGQGWQPQHL.

As regards this clonotype: A much larger clone differs by one base, so this may be a read error. This rearrangement joins TRBV6-2 or TRBV6-3 to TRBJ2-7, with D perhaps TRBD1 (5 bases). The CDR3 runs to 15 residues. Looked up from germline, CDR1 is MNHEY and CDR2 is SVGEGT. Between the trimmed V and J ends, which lost 5 bases and 0 bases, there was a span of 14 bases. The CDR3 loop is CASSEGAANSYEQYF. CDR3 DNA: TGTGCCAGCAGTGAAGGGGCAGCTAACTCCTACGAGCAGTACTTC.

This clonotype appeared many times. V and J are TRBV12-3 or TRBV12-4 and TRBJ1-1, with D uncertain. CDR3 size: 14 residues. V was pared by 3 bases and J by 0 bases, with 8 bases between. CDR3 protein: CASSFGNLNTEAFF. The CDR3 bases are TGTGCCAGCAGTTTTGGGAACTTGAACACTGAAGCTTTCTTT.

This clonotype was recorded at least ten times. The rearrangement joins TRBV6-1 to TRBJ1-1; weak D call: TRBD1 (5 bases). V lost 6 bases and J 3 bases, leaving 20 bases between the germline ends. CDR1 and CDR2 from the germline V gene are MNHNS and SASEGT. CDR3 length: 16 residues. The CDR3: CASSPNPDSLYTEAFF. CDR3 sequence (DNA): TGTGCCAGCAGCCCGAACCCCGACAGCCTCTACACTGAAGCTTTCTTT.

This rearrangement joins TRBV7-9 to TRBJ2-1; D gene ambiguous. The V end was cut by 5 bases, the J end by 6 bases, with 11 bases between. Germline CDR1 is SEHNR and CDR2 is FQNEAQ (reference sequence). The CDR3 consists of 13 residues. CDR3 in amino acids: CASSPRTVNEQFF. The CDR3 DNA reads as TGTGCCAGCAGCCCAAGGACGGTCAATGAGCAGTTCTTC.

The chain links TRBV30 to TRBJ2-5, with D unclear. Germline V gene data show CDR1 as GTSNPN and CDR2 as SVGIG (reference sequence). The length of the CDR3 is 12 residues. V was cut by 4 bases and J by 4 bases, with 10 bases left in between. The chain's CDR3 is CAWNSARETQYF. The DNA of the CDR3 is TGTGCCTGGAACTCAGCGAGAGAGACCCAGTACTTC.

On this clonotype: This may stem from a read error, because a much larger clone lies one nucleotide away. The V and J genes are TRBV2 and TRBJ2-2; D possibly uses TRBD1 or TRBD2 (5 bases each). The CDR3 extends over 15 amino acids. CDR1 and CDR2 (germline): SNHLY, FYNNEI. The CDR3 loop is CASSSNPQGTGELVF. The CDR3 DNA is TGTGCCAGCAGTAGCAACCCCCAGGGCACCGGGGAGCTGGTTTTT. The full variable domain, its missing parts supplied by reference TRBV2 and TRBJ2-2, is EPEVTQTPSHQVTQMGQEVILRCVPISNHLYFYWYRQILGQKVEFLVSFYNNEISEKSEIFDDQFSVERPDGSNFTLKIRSTKLEDSAMYFCASSSNPQGTGELVFGEGSRLTVL.

Only a few counts were recorded for this clonotype. This chain uses TRBV10-3 with TRBJ2-4; 8 nucleotides match TRBD1. The trim removed 6 bases at V and 7 bases at J, leaving 11 bases unmatched. Per the germline V gene, CDR1 is ENHRY and CDR2 is SYGVKD. The CDR3 covers 15 residues. The CDR3 DNA reads as TGTGCCATCAGGAAGGACAGGGACGACTCGAACATTCAGTACTTC. Translation: CAIRKDRDDSNIQYF.

This clonotype was observed at least ten times. J is TRBJ1-2 and V is TRBV9, with a tentative D call TRBD1 (6 bases). CDR1 is SGDLS, CDR2 YYNGEE, per germline. The V and J ends lost 2 bases and 2 bases respectively, with 16 bases between them. This CDR3 region has 16 residues. The CDR3 spells CASSVREGGVNYGYTF. The CDR3, as DNA: TGTGCCAGCAGCGTCAGAGAAGGGGGAGTCAACTATGGCTACACCTTC.

This clonotype appeared a few times. The chain couples TRBV20-1 to TRBJ2-7; no definite D call. Trimming took off 5 bases at V and 3 bases at J, with 17 bases between the two ends. CDR1 is DFQATT, CDR2 SNEGSKA, per germline (reference sequence). The CDR3 extends over 14 amino acids. The CDR3 nucleotides read TGCAGTGCTTCGCCTCGTACGATAAGCTACGAGCAGTACTTC. This encodes CSASPRTISYEQYF.

This clonotype showed up many times. The chain joins TRBV29-1 to TRBJ2-5; D gene uncertain. Per germline, CDR1 SQVTM and CDR2 ANQGSEA. Trimming cost V 0 bases and J 5 bases, with 13 bases left between them. CDR3 length: 14 residues. The CDR3 loop is CSVEDFAVGETQYF. CDR3 coding DNA: TGCAGCGTTGAAGATTTTGCAGTCGGGGAGACCCAGTACTTC.

This clonotype showed up just a few times. CDR3: CASSKSGQGGGQPQHF. CDR3 coding DNA: TGTGCCAGCAGCAAATCCGGACAGGGGGGCGGTCAGCCCCAGCATTTT. J is TRBJ1-5 and V is TRBV28, with 10 bases that match TRBD1. The CDR3 covers 16 residues. CDR1 and CDR2 from the germline V gene are MDHEN and SYDVKM. V was clipped by 6 bases and J by 6 bases; unmatched bases: 11. Based on the CDR3 plus reference TRBV28 and TRBJ1-5, the full variable domain is DVKVTQSSRYLVKRTGEKVFLECVQDMDHENMFWYRQDPGLGLRLIYFSYDVKMKEKGDIPEGYSVSREKKERFSLILESASTNQTSMYLCASSKSGQGGGQPQHFGDGTRLSIL.

V usage is TRBV12-3 or TRBV12-4 and J usage is TRBJ1-5, with a weak D call TRBD1 (6 bases). There are 15 residues in the CDR3. Trimming took 5 bases from V and 2 from J, leaving 13 bases between them. The CDR3: CASSSENRGNQPQHF. DNA of the CDR3: TGTGCCAGCAGTAGTGAGAACAGGGGCAATCAGCCCCAGCATTTT.

V usage is TRBV28 and J usage is TRBJ2-7; D possibly corresponds to TRBD2 (5 bases). CDR1 is MDHEN, CDR2 SYDVKM, per germline. Deletions cut 2 bases from V and 9 bases from J, with 23 bases between. This CDR3 is built from 16 residues. The DNA of the CDR3 is TGTGCCAGCAGTTTAGGAGGAACTAGTTATTCTCTGGTGCAGTACTTC. Translation: CASSLGGTSYSLVQYF.

This clonotype occurred many times. This chain connects TRBV28 to TRBJ1-6, with 9 bases identical to TRBD1. Germline CDR1 reads MDHEN; CDR2 reads SYDVKM. The CDR3 consists of 14 residues. V lost 9 bases to trimming and J lost 8 bases; unmatched junction nucleotides: 8. CDR3 loop: CASRGDRVDSPLHF. The CDR3 bases are TGTGCCAGTCGGGGGGACAGGGTTGATTCACCCCTCCACTTT.